The 10 T cell receptor beta chains in this list originate from one sample, sequenced in a study of T cells in Graves' hyperthyroidism and ophthalmopathy (dated by TCRdb to between 2018 and 2021). To prepare the library, multiplex PCR was applied. Sequencer: Illumina HiSeq 2000. The TCR beta CDR3 regions were amplified from RNA transcripts. The TCR CDR3 was subjected to a first round of RT-PCR using the HTBI primer set and the Qiagen OneStep RT-PCR kit. TCRdb trimmed public reads at Q25 via fastp, called clones via MiXCR and kept in-frame beta chains. One record per CDR3 amino acid sequence lists the most common genes and DNA. A total of around 610,000 distinct CDR3 sequences appear in this sample, roughly 15% of them only once. The top ten clonotypes cover around 4.1% of the sample. The sequenced material came from blood. All receptors come from a woman in her thirties or forties with Graves' ophthalmopathy.

The chain links TRBV27 to TRBJ2-7; D may correspond to TRBD1 or TRBD2 (5 bases each). There are 15 residues in the CDR3. Germline V CDR1 and CDR2: MNHEY, SMNVEV (reference sequence). V was shortened by 7 bases and J by 2 bases, with 18 bases between the two germline ends. CDR3 DNA sequence: TGTGCCAGCAATTCCCTCCGGGACCCGGCCTACGAGCAGTACTTC. Amino acid sequence: CASNSLRDPAYEQYF.

In this sample, this clonotype turned up many times. J is TRBJ2-2 and V is TRBV12-3 or TRBV12-4; 10 nucleotides match TRBD2. With 5 bases clipped from V and 3 bases from J, the junction kept 6 bases outside the gene matches. The CDR3 consists of 16 residues. The CDR3 DNA reads as TGTGCCAGCAGTCCTCTAGCGGGAGAGTACACCGGGGAGCTGTTTTTT. As protein: CASSPLAGEYTGELFF.

This clonotype came up many times. V gene TRBV12-3 or TRBV12-4 combines with J gene TRBJ2-7; D not resolved. The CDR3 runs 12 residues. The V end was cut by 6 bases, the J end by 2 bases, with 8 bases between. This CDR3 is CASSTKTYEQYF. The CDR3 coding sequence is TGTGCCAGCAGCACGAAGACCTACGAGCAGTACTTC.

This clonotype was seen at least ten times. This sequence joins TRBV2 and TRBJ1-2; TRBD1 might be the D (6 bases). The germline V gene has CDR1 SNHLY and CDR2 FYNNEI. The CDR3 contains 12 residues. V was cut by 10 bases and J by 6 bases, with 15 bases left in between. CDR3 amino acids: CANPPDSHGYTF. As DNA, the CDR3 is TGTGCCAACCCTCCGGACAGCCATGGCTACACCTTC.

This clonotype was seen many times. The chain couples TRBV20-1 to TRBJ1-1; 7 bases are shared with TRBD1. Trimming took 1 base from V and 6 from J; bases not matched to a gene: 14. The length of the CDR3 is 16 residues. Germline V gives CDR1 DFQATT, CDR2 SNEGSKA (reference sequence). CDR3 coding DNA: TGCAGTGCTAGAGGGCTCGATGGACAGGTTGTCTCTGAAGCTTTCTTT. This sequence encodes CSARGLDGQVVSEAFF.

This clonotype was observed at least ten times. This sequence joins TRBV3-1 and TRBJ2-7, with a tentative D call TRBD1 (7 bases). V dropped 6 bases and J dropped 6 bases, with 15 bases sitting between them. CDR1 LGHDT and CDR2 YNNKEL come from the germline V gene (reference sequence). There are 13 residues in the CDR3. CDR3 sequence reads: CASSQGQGGEQYF. CDR3 nucleotide sequence: TGTGCCAGCAGTCAGGGGCAGGGGGGCGAGCAGTACTTC.

This clonotype came up many times. One end of the junction fails to match germline, which may point to a read error. The V call is TRBV11-2, the J call TRBJ2-5; TRBD1 might be the D (6 bases). The CDR3 contains 15 residues. Germline assignment: CDR1 SGHAT and CDR2 FQNNGV. CDR3 in amino acids: CASSLDDRFQATQYF. The DNA for the CDR3 is TGTGCCAGCAGCTTAGATGACAGGTTCCAAGCGACCCAGTACTTC.

This clonotype was observed a handful of times. The genes are TRBV10-2 and TRBJ2-5; D is unclear. The CDR3 has 14 amino acids. Germline V gene data show CDR1 as WSHSY and CDR2 as SAAADI. Trimming shortened V by 4 bases and J by 7 bases, and 16 bases separated the two germline ends. The CDR3 protein is CASSGPLAGGTQYF. The CDR3 DNA reads as TGCGCCAGCAGTGGTCCCCTGGCCGGCGGGACCCAGTACTTC.

The chain couples TRBV28 to TRBJ2-5, with 7 bases lining up with TRBD1. CDR1 and CDR2 (germline): MDHEN, SYDVKM. The CDR3 consists of 15 residues. The junction had 9 bases not matched to a gene; V was cut back by 5 bases and J by 3 bases. CDR3 nucleotide sequence: TGTGCCAGCAGTGATTCCAGGACAGGAAAAGAGACCCAGTACTTC. This encodes CASSDSRTGKETQYF.

This clonotype was picked up many times. The chain carries TRBV6-2 or TRBV6-3 and TRBJ1-3; D gene ambiguous. The V end lost 6 bases, the J end lost 0 bases, and 21 bases lay between the germline ends. Germline lookup yields CDR1 MNHEY and CDR2 SVGEGT. The CDR3 totals 18 residues. CDR3 coding DNA: TGTGCCAGCAGGAGCCGGTATGGGTATGGGGACTCTGGAAACACCATATATTTT. Translated, it gives CASRSRYGYGDSGNTIYF.